This TCR beta chain is drawn from a study of cytomegalovirus exposure and HLA in healthy donors. Study background: An earlier analysis identified 117 million unique TCR beta sequences in about 200 million T cells.

The study ran its PCR with 60 Vbeta and 13 Jbeta primers. The method was immunoSEQ multiplex PCR; TCRdb's version includes in-frame clones alone and lacks a portion of them. The data contain approximately 93,000 clones, approximately 64% of them seen just once; the ten biggest clones take up 5.9%. This clone was recorded a few times. The antigen remains undetermined. The germline V gene encodes CDR1 SGDLS and CDR2 YYNGEE. This CDR3 spans 16 amino acids. Trimming left V 0 bases short and J 9 bases short, with 19 bases between. General study results and limits: Most likely, a cluster of highly shared sequence variants arose as a sequencing artifact.

This clonotype was obtained from a boy younger than 18 in good health and CMV-seropositive. Specimen: PBMCs. V is TRBV9 and J is TRBJ2-1; possible D gene TRBD1, 5 bases. CDR3 in DNA: TGTGCCAGCAGCGTAGGAAACCCAGGGTCCCTAAGTGAGCAGTTCTTC. Translation gives CASSVGNPGSLSEQFF.